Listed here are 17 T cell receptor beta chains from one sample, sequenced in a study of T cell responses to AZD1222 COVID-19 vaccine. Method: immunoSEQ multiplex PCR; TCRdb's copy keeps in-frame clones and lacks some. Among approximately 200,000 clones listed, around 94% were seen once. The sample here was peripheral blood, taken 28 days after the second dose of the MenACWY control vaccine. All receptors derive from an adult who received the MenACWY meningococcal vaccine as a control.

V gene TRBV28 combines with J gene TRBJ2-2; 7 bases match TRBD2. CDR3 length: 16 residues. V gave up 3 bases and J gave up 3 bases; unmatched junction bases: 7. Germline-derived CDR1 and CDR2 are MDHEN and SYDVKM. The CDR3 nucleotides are TGTGCCAGCAGTTTTTCGGCGGGGGTGGACACCGGGGAGCTGTTTTTT. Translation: CASSFSAGVDTGELFF.

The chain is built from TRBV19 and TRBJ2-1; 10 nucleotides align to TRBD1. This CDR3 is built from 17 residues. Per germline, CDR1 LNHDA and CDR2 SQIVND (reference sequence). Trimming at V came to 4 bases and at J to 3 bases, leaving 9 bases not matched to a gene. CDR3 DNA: TGTGCCAGTAGTAGACAGGGGGCCCTCCTTGGCTACAATGAGCAGTTCTTC. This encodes CASSRQGALLGYNEQFF.

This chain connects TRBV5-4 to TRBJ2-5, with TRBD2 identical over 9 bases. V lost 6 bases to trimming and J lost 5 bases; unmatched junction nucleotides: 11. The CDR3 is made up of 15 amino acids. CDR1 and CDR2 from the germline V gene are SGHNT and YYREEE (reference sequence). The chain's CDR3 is CASKLGLARAETQYF. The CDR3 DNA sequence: TGTGCCAGCAAACTGGGACTAGCCCGGGCGGAGACCCAGTACTTC.

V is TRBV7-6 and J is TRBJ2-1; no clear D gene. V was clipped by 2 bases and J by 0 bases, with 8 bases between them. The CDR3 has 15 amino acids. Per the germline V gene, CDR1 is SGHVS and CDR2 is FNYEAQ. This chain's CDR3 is CASSLLDSSYNEQFF. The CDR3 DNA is TGTGCCAGCAGCTTATTGGATAGCTCCTACAATGAGCAGTTCTTC.

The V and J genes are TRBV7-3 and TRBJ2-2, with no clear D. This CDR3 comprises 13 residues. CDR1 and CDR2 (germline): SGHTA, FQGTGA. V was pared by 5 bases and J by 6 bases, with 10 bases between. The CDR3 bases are TGTGCCAGCAGCCTTAACGCGGCCGGGGAGCTGTTTTTT. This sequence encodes CASSLNAAGELFF.

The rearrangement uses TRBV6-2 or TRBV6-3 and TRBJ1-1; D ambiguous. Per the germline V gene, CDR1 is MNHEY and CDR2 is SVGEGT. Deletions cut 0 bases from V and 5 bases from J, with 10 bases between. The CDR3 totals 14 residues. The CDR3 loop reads CASSYSTLGTEAFF. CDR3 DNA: TGTGCCAGCAGTTACTCGACCTTGGGGACTGAAGCTTTCTTT.

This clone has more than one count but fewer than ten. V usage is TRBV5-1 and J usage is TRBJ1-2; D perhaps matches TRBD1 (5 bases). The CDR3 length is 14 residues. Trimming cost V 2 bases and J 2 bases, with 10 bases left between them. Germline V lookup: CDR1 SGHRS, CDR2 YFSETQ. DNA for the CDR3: TGCGCCAGCAGCTTAGGGGTCGGAAACTATGGCTACACCTTC. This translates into CASSLGVGNYGYTF.

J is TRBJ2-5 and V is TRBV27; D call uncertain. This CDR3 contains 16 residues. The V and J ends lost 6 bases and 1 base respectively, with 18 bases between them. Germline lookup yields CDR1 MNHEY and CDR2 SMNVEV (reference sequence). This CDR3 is CASSTASFNFQETQYF. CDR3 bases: TGTGCCAGCAGCACGGCCAGTTTTAATTTCCAAGAGACCCAGTACTTC.

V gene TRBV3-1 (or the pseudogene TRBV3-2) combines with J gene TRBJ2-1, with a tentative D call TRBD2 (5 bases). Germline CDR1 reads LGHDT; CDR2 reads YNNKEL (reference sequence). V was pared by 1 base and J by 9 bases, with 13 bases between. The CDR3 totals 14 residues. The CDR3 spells CASSQAAGIGEQFF. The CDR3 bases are TGTGCCAGCAGCCAAGCGGCGGGTATTGGTGAGCAGTTCTTC.

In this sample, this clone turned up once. CDR3 in amino acids: CASSSPTPGQGPENTEAFF. The CDR3 DNA sequence: TGTGCCAGCAGTTCCCCCACACCGGGACAGGGGCCAGAGAACACTGAAGCTTTCTTT. The chain recombines TRBV28 with TRBJ1-1; 10 positions match TRBD1. The CDR3 covers 19 residues. Germline CDR1 MDHEN, CDR2 SYDVKM. V was pared by 4 bases and J by 1 base, with 15 bases of the junction left unmatched.

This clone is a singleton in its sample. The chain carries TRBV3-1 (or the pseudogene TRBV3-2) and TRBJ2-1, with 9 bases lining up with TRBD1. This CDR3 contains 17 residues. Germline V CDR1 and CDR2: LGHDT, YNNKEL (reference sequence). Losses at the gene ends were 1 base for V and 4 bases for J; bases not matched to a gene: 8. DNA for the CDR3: TGTGCCAGCAGCCAAGTTAGAACAGGGGGCGGGTACAATGAGCAGTTCTTC. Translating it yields CASSQVRTGGGYNEQFF.

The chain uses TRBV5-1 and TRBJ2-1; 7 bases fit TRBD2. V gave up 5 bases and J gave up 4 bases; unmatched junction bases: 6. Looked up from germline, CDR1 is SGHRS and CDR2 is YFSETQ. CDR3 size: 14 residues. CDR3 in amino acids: CASSRPSGYNEQFF. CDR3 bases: TGCGCCAGCAGTCGGCCTAGCGGATACAATGAGCAGTTCTTC.

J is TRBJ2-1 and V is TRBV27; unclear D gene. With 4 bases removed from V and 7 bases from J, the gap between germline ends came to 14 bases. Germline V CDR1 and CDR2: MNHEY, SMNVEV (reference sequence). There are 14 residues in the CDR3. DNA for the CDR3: TGTGCCAGCAGTTATACGCCGCGTAGAAATGAGCAGTTCTTC. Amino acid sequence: CASSYTPRRNEQFF.

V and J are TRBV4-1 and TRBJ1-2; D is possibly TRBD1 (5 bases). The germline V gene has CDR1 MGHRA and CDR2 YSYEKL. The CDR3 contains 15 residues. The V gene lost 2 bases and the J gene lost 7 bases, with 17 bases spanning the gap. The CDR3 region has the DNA TGCGCCAGCAGCCAACAGGGCCCTCGAGGACTTGGCTACACCTTC. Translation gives CASSQQGPRGLGYTF.

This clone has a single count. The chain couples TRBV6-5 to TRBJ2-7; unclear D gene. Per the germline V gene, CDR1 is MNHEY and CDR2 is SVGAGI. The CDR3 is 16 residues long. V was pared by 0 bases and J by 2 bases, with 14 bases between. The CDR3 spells CASSYSFERYPYEQYF. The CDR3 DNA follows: TGTGCCAGCAGTTACTCGTTCGAACGGTACCCCTACGAGCAGTACTTC.

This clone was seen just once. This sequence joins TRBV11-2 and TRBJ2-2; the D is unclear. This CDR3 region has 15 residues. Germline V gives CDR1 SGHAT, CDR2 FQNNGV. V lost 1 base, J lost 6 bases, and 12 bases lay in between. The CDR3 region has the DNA TGTGCCAGCAGCTTAGCACTGGTTCTCCCCGGGGAGCTGTTTTTT. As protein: CASSLALVLPGELFF.

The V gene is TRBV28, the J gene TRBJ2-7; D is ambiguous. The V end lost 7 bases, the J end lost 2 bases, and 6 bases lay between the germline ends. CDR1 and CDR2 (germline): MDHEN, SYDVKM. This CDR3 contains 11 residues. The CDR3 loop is CASTGAYEQYF. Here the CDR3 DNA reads TGTGCCAGCACCGGCGCCTACGAGCAGTACTTC.